The entry that follows covers one T cell receptor (beta chain) sequence. Its antigen remains unidentified. The sample is drawn from a study of T-cell reconstitution after alpha-beta-depleted transplantation in children. The TCRbeta library was prepared with unique molecular identifiers. Each CDR3 protein is one row after TCRdb ran MiXCR on the PCR reads. The sample has some 440,000 distinct CDR3 sequences; around 16% are singletons. Study results and limitations: It was newly produced T cells that mostly accounted for T-cell counts and diversity one year after transplant. It was surviving recipient T cells and thymic progenitors that gave some patients high TCRbeta diversity at day 60.

Trimming stripped 5 bases from V and 9 bases from J, with 12 bases between. From germline, CDR1 is SGHDT and CDR2 YYEEEE. The CDR3 is made up of 12 amino acids. The source of this sequence is a boy in the first two years of life who had a stem cell transplant for Wiskott-Aldrich syndrome, so the T cells may come from the graft donor. V is TRBV5-6 and J is TRBJ2-1, with a possible D match to TRBD1 (6 bases). The input for sequencing was PBMCs, mostly from graft donor cells, taken 360 days after TCRalphabeta/CD19-depleted stem cell transplant. CDR3 nucleotide sequence: TGTGCCAGCAGGCGTTCAGGGGTTGAGCAGTTCTTC. Protein product: CASRRSGVEQFF.